Below, 20 T cell receptor beta chains from the same sample are listed, as sequenced in a study of Graves' ophthalmopathy and Graves' hyperthyroidism. Amplification targeted the TCR beta CDR3 regions, with RNA transcripts as the source material. Second-round multiplex PCR came after first-round RT-PCR with HTBI primers. TCRdb redid the calling of the multiplex PCR reads with MiXCR, one entry per CDR3 protein. Of about 740,000 distinct CDR3 sequences listed, 40% were seen once; the top ten hold approximately 43%. Sequenced material: peripheral blood. Every receptor here comes from an adult man with Graves' ophthalmopathy.

The J gene is TRBJ2-2, the V gene TRBV10-3, with 9 bases identical to TRBD1. In germline, CDR1 is ENHRY, CDR2 SYGVKD. After removal of 6 bases from V and 7 bases from J, the junction contained 21 bases not matched to a gene. This CDR3 region has 19 residues. This CDR3 reads CAISGSPGTGRGGSGELFF. As DNA, the CDR3 is TGTGCCATCAGCGGCAGTCCCGGGACAGGGAGGGGAGGAAGCGGGGAGCTGTTTTTT.

The CDR3 nucleotides read TGTGCCAGCAGCTTAGCTACCGGACAGGGGGCGATGAGTGGCTACACCTTC. Its protein is CASSLATGQGAMSGYTF. The chain joins TRBV11-1 to TRBJ1-2, with TRBD1 matching over 11 bases. Germline lookup yields CDR1 SGHAT and CDR2 FQDESV (reference sequence). Losses at the gene ends were 0 bases for V and 7 bases for J; bases not matched to a gene: 10. The CDR3 has 17 amino acids.

In its sample, this clonotype was seen many times. The chain's CDR3 is CASSPMANLPETQYF. CDR3 in DNA: TGTGCCAGCAGTCCCATGGCCAACTTGCCAGAGACCCAGTACTTC. The chain is built from TRBV12-3 or TRBV12-4 and TRBJ2-5; the D is unclear. V gave up 5 bases and J gave up 4 bases, with 17 bases separating them. The CDR3 is made up of 15 amino acids.

The CDR3 reads CAISNRDRTSTDTQYF. The CDR3 DNA reads as TGTGCCATCAGTAACCGGGACAGGACTAGCACAGATACGCAGTATTTT. The V and J genes are TRBV10-3 and TRBJ2-3, with 8 positions matching TRBD1. The CDR3 runs to 16 residues. The V segment lost 5 bases and the J segment 0 bases; nucleotides outside the gene matches: 7. CDR1 ENHRY and CDR2 SYGVKD come from the germline V gene.

This rearrangement joins TRBV7-3 to TRBJ2-7, with a weak D call TRBD2 (6 bases). Trimming pared 5 bases from V and 2 bases from J, leaving 16 bases between. This CDR3 comprises 15 residues. Germline values: CDR1 SGHTA, CDR2 FQGTGA. The CDR3 DNA follows: TGTGCCAGCAGCCCTCAAGCGGGCCTCGCCTACGAGCAGTACTTC. This encodes CASSPQAGLAYEQYF.

This clonotype was recorded a few times. V gene TRBV20-1 combines with J gene TRBJ1-5; D not certain. The CDR3 contains 16 residues. From germline, CDR1 is DFQATT and CDR2 SNEGSKA (reference sequence). The V end lost 3 bases, the J end lost 3 bases, and 18 bases lay between the germline ends. The CDR3 protein is CSASSEEYGFNQPQHF. CDR3 DNA: TGCAGTGCTAGTTCGGAGGAGTATGGTTTCAATCAGCCCCAGCATTTT.

The chain uses TRBV7-9 and TRBJ2-5; D unresolved. The length of the CDR3 is 14 residues. V was pared by 5 bases and J by 4 bases, with 14 bases between. From germline, CDR1 is SEHNR and CDR2 FQNEAQ (reference sequence). The CDR3 protein is CASSQAALTETQYF. CDR3 bases: TGTGCCAGCAGCCAAGCAGCGCTAACAGAGACCCAGTACTTC. Supplemented by reference TRBV7-9 and TRBJ2-5, the full variable domain reads DTGVSQNPRHKITKRGQNVTFRCDPISEHNRLYWYRQTLGQGPEFLTYFQNEAQLEKSRLLSDRFSAERPKGSFSTLEIQRTEQGDSAMYLCASSQAALTETQYFGPGTRLLVL.

This clonotype came up many times. The gene calls are TRBV2 and TRBJ1-2, with 9 bases identical to TRBD1. The ends lost 6 bases at V and 4 bases at J; junction bases unmatched: 6. The V gene's germline CDR1 is SNHLY and CDR2 FYNNEI. The CDR3 totals 14 residues. The CDR3: CASRKTGQGYGYTF. The CDR3 nucleotides are TGTGCCAGCAGGAAAACGGGACAGGGCTATGGCTACACCTTC.

This clonotype was picked up a small number of times. V is TRBV7-9 and J is TRBJ1-1; D is unresolved. V lost 2 bases to trimming and J lost 2 bases, with 18 bases between them. The CDR3 totals 17 residues. Germline V lookup: CDR1 SEHNR, CDR2 FQNEAQ (reference sequence). DNA for the CDR3: TGTGCCAGCAGCTTAACTATGAGCTTCGGCCATAACACTGAAGCTTTCTTT. Amino acids: CASSLTMSFGHNTEAFF.

A remark on this clonotype: This may be a read error, as it is one base from a much larger clone. The rearrangement uses TRBV19 and TRBJ1-1; 7 bases line up with TRBD1. Germline CDR1 is LNHDA and CDR2 is SQIVND (reference sequence). The CDR3 has 14 amino acids. After removal of 5 bases from V and 3 bases from J, the junction contained 6 bases not matched to a gene. CDR3 residues: CASSWGQMDTEAFF. CDR3 nucleotide sequence: TGTGCCAGTAGTTGGGGACAGATGGACACTGAAGCTTTCTTT.

This clonotype was seen only a few times. The chain employs TRBV19 and TRBJ2-7; possible D gene TRBD1, 6 bases. The ends were cut back, 5 bases at V and 0 bases at J, with 11 bases in the middle. Germline loops: CDR1 LNHDA, CDR2 SQIVND (reference sequence). The CDR3 contains 14 residues. DNA of the CDR3: TGTGCCAGTAGTCTCAGGGACATCTCCTACGAGCAGTACTTC. It translates to CASSLRDISYEQYF. Full variable domain (rest looked up from reference TRBV19 and TRBJ2-7): DGGITQSPKYLFRKEGQNVTLSCEQNLNHDAMYWYRQDPGQGLRLIYYSQIVNDFQKGDIAEGYSVSREKKESFPLTVTSAQKNPTAFYLCASSLRDISYEQYFGPGTRLTVT.

Points on this clonotype: At one end, the junction sequence differs from germline, possibly due to a read error. The V gene is TRBV10-2, the J gene TRBJ2-2, with 8 positions matching TRBD1. The CDR3 length is 14 residues. Germline V gene lookup returns CDR1 WSHSY and CDR2 SAAADI. The CDR3 DNA reads as TGCGCCAGCCTTACGGACAGGGAGTGCCGGGGAGCTGTTTTT. Protein sequence: CASLTDRECRGAVF.

The chain couples TRBV27 to TRBJ2-5; the D is unclear. The assigned J gene may be wrong: the sequence end matches TRBJ2-7 better. The CDR3 length is 13 residues. The germline CDR1 and CDR2 sequences are MNHEY and SMNVEV (reference sequence). CDR3 amino acids: CASSLTNAYEQYF. The CDR3, as DNA: TGTGCCAGCAGTTTAACCAACGCCTACGAGCAGTACTTC.

To note about this clonotype: Germline and junction disagree at one end, which may indicate a read error. The chain couples TRBV7-9 to TRBJ2-2; 8 bases line up with TRBD1. The CDR3 extends over 11 amino acids. Germline V CDR1 and CDR2: SEHNR, FQNEAQ (reference sequence). The CDR3 bases are TGTGCCAGCAGCGCGACAGGGGAGCAGTTTTTT. Its protein is CASSATGEQFF.

Ten or more counts support this clonotype. The chain uses TRBV7-9 and TRBJ1-2; 9 nucleotides agree with TRBD1. The germline CDR1 and CDR2 sequences are SEHNR and FQNEAQ (reference sequence). The CDR3 runs to 15 residues. V trimming: 0 bases; J trimming: 6 bases; junction bases outside the gene matches: 5. The CDR3 region is CASSLARDRADGYTF. CDR3 sequence (DNA): TGTGCCAGCAGCTTAGCGAGGGACAGGGCCGATGGCTACACCTTC.

This clonotype was detected many times. The V gene is TRBV7-3, the J gene TRBJ1-1; 9 bases agree with TRBD1. The CDR3 is 15 amino acids. Germline V gene sequence: CDR1 SGHTA, CDR2 FQGTGA. J gave up 4 bases and V 5 bases, and 8 bases lay outside the gene matches. In DNA form, the CDR3 reads TGTGCCAGCAGCCCAACAGGGGGCTTGAGCACTGAAGCTTTCTTT. Protein product: CASSPTGGLSTEAFF.

V is TRBV7-9 and J is TRBJ1-6; 9 bases are shared with TRBD1. Germline loops: CDR1 SEHNR, CDR2 FQNEAQ (reference sequence). V dropped 5 bases and J dropped 10; count of bases not matched to a gene: 6. This CDR3 has 14 amino acids. DNA for the CDR3: TGTGCCAGCAGCGAACAGGGGGCGAGGTCACCCCTCCACTTT. Amino acid sequence: CASSEQGARSPLHF.

This clonotype appeared a few times. The gene calls are TRBV12-3 or TRBV12-4 and TRBJ1-1; 7 bases fit TRBD1. This CDR3 region has 16 residues. V gave up 3 bases and J gave up 2 bases; unmatched junction bases: 9. The CDR3 region has the DNA TGTGCCAGCAGTTTCCTCGGAGGGGGCGGAAACACTGAAGCTTTCTTT. Its translation: CASSFLGGGGNTEAFF.

This rearrangement joins TRBV29-1 to TRBJ1-4; D is unclear. The V end was cut by 4 bases, the J end by 4 bases, with 10 bases between. This CDR3 has 13 residues. Germline V gives CDR1 SQVTM, CDR2 ANQGSEA. For the CDR3, the DNA is TGCAGCGTTGCCAAGACGGATAATGAAAAACTGTTTTTT. This sequence encodes CSVAKTDNEKLFF.

A remark on this clonotype: The conserved phenylalanine or tryptophan normally closing the CDR3 is absent here, so this likely arose from a read error. The CDR3 DNA is TGTGCCAGCAGCTTCGACAGGGTGGGCACCGGGGAGCTGTTTTGT. It encodes CASSFDRVGTGELFC. The rearrangement uses TRBV5-6 and TRBJ2-2; 7 nucleotides line up with TRBD1. The germline V gene encodes CDR1 SGHDT and CDR2 YYEEEE. This CDR3 is built from 15 residues. With 2 bases clipped from V and 4 bases from J, the junction kept 5 bases outside the gene matches.